The 21 T cell receptor beta chains listed next were all sequenced from one sample in a study of blood T cell repertoires in COVID-19. Clones were sequenced by immunoSEQ multiplex PCR, and TCRdb holds only the in-frame ones, with some missing. The sample yields 70,000 to 90,000 clones, roughly 83% seen once. The sample consisted of peripheral blood. The receptor source for this set is a middle-aged man with active COVID-19.

This clone was counted once. This rearrangement joins TRBV27 to TRBJ1-6, with D perhaps TRBD1 (5 bases). Trimming shortened V by 3 bases and J by 10 bases, and 13 bases separated the two germline ends. Per the germline V gene, CDR1 is MNHEY and CDR2 is SMNVEV (reference sequence). This CDR3 region has 14 residues. The CDR3 reads CASSFIFGGSPLHF. The CDR3 DNA is TGTGCCAGCAGTTTTATCTTTGGGGGGTCACCCCTCCACTTT.

This clone was observed a handful of times. The rearrangement joins TRBV4-1 to TRBJ2-1, with a possible D match to TRBD2 (7 bases). V lost 4 bases to trimming and J lost 5 bases, with 15 bases between them. CDR3 length: 15 amino acids. Germline loops: CDR1 MGHRA, CDR2 YSYEKL. DNA of the CDR3: TGCGCCAGCAGCCCCCCGAGCGGGGACAACAATGAGCAGTTCTTC. Translating it yields CASSPPSGDNNEQFF.

This clone was recorded only once. The genes are TRBV28 and TRBJ1-1, with 11 bases that match TRBD1. Germline V lookup: CDR1 MDHEN, CDR2 SYDVKM. The CDR3 runs 15 residues. V lost 2 bases to trimming and J lost 4 bases; unmatched junction nucleotides: 3. This chain's CDR3 is CASSLGGTGGTEAFF. The CDR3 nucleotides are TGTGCCAGCAGTTTAGGGGGGACAGGGGGCACTGAAGCTTTCTTT.

This chain links TRBV28 with TRBJ1-2; 7 bases are a match to TRBD1. Per germline, CDR1 MDHEN and CDR2 SYDVKM. This CDR3 is 13 amino acids long. V trimming: 6 bases; J trimming: 7 bases; junction bases outside the gene matches: 8. The DNA for the CDR3 is TGTGCCAGCAGCCATCCAGGGGGGCTTGGCTACACCTTC. This codes for CASSHPGGLGYTF.

The table lists this clone with a count of one. The J gene is TRBJ1-2, the V gene TRBV4-2; D is ambiguous. The germline V and J ends were trimmed by 0 bases and 7 bases, with 9 bases remaining between them. The CDR3 sequence is 13 residues long. Germline assignment: CDR1 LGHNA and CDR2 YNFKEQ. The CDR3 DNA reads TGTGCCAGCAGCCAAGACCGGAGTTCTGGCTACACCTTC. Amino acids: CASSQDRSSGYTF.

This clone was picked up a small number of times. V is TRBV19 and J is TRBJ1-2; possibly TRBD1 for D (5 bases). Germline CDR1 reads LNHDA; CDR2 reads SQIVND (reference sequence). CDR3 length equals 15 residues. V shed 4 bases and J shed 0 bases, with 12 bases lying between them. The CDR3 DNA sequence: TGTGCCAGTAGTAGACAGACAGTAGCTAACTATGGCTACACCTTC. This gives the protein CASSRQTVANYGYTF.

This clone was recorded once. This chain joins TRBV28 and TRBJ2-1; D is possibly TRBD1 (6 bases). The CDR3 sequence is 15 residues long. Trimming shortened V by 6 bases and J by 0 bases, and 12 bases separated the two germline ends. Germline V gene sequence: CDR1 MDHEN, CDR2 SYDVKM. This CDR3 is CASRETGVSYNEQFF. For the CDR3, the DNA is TGTGCCAGCAGGGAGACAGGCGTCTCCTACAATGAGCAGTTCTTC.

The chain carries TRBV28 and TRBJ2-2; 10 bases align to TRBD2. The V and J ends lost 4 bases and 4 bases, in that order; junction bases with no gene match: 6. Germline V lookup: CDR1 MDHEN, CDR2 SYDVKM. This CDR3 spans 16 amino acids. CDR3 amino acids: CASSSLAGVSTGELFF. CDR3 sequence (DNA): TGTGCCAGCAGTTCGCTAGCGGGAGTTTCCACCGGGGAGCTGTTTTTT.

This chain links TRBV6-5 with TRBJ2-7, with 8 bases that match TRBD1. The CDR3 contains 13 residues. The germline V gene has CDR1 MNHEY and CDR2 SVGAGI. The J segment lost 6 bases and the V segment lost 8 bases, leaving 9 bases of the junction unmatched. CDR3 DNA sequence: TGTGCCAGCTGGGCACAGGGGGAACTCGAGCAGTACTTC. It yields the protein CASWAQGELEQYF.

The V and J genes are TRBV28 and TRBJ2-7; 7 bases map to TRBD1. The CDR3 spans 12 residues. The germline gives CDR1 MDHEN, CDR2 SYDVKM. Unmatched junction bases numbered 6, after V lost 8 bases and J lost 5 bases. CDR3 bases: TGTGCCAGCCAAACCACAGGGGACGAGCAGTACTTC. Translation: CASQTTGDEQYF.

The V call is TRBV6-5, the J call TRBJ2-7, with 9 bases fitting TRBD2. V shed 0 bases and J 5 bases; nucleotides not matched to a gene: 8. This CDR3 is 16 amino acids long. Germline V CDR1 and CDR2: MNHEY, SVGAGI. In DNA form, the CDR3 reads TGTGCCAGCAGTTACTCGGTTTTAGCGGGAGACCACGAGCAGTACTTC. Translated, it gives CASSYSVLAGDHEQYF.

This clone appeared a few times. J is TRBJ1-5 and V is TRBV27; 8 nucleotides agree with TRBD1. Trimming cost V 5 bases and J 0 bases; bases outside gene matches: 6. The CDR3 has 16 residues. CDR1 MNHEY and CDR2 SMNVEV come from the germline V gene (reference sequence). CDR3 in DNA: TGTGCCAGCAGTCCGACAGGGGCGTATAGCAATCAGCCCCAGCATTTT. Translation: CASSPTGAYSNQPQHF.

This clone has a single count. The CDR3 sequence: CASCRLAGGEQYF. As DNA, the CDR3 is TGTGCCAGCTGCAGACTAGCGGGAGGTGAGCAGTACTTC. This rearrangement joins TRBV2 to TRBJ2-7, with 13 bases aligning to TRBD2. The CDR3 spans 13 residues. The V segment lost 8 bases and the J segment 7 bases; nucleotides outside the gene matches: 5. Germline CDR1 is SNHLY and CDR2 is FYNNEI.

The rearrangement joins TRBV10-1 to TRBJ2-4, with D tentatively TRBD1 (5 bases). With 6 bases removed from V and 6 bases from J, the gap between germline ends came to 18 bases. The CDR3 contains 15 residues. CDR1 and CDR2 (germline): WNHNN, SYGVQD (reference sequence). This CDR3 reads CASSELRTFPNIQYF. CDR3 bases: TGCGCCAGCAGCGAGCTCCGGACATTTCCAAACATTCAGTACTTC.

The rearrangement links TRBV18 to TRBJ1-1; weak D call: TRBD1 (5 bases). The CDR3 runs to 15 residues. The V and J ends lost 3 bases and 6 bases respectively, with 17 bases between them. Per the germline V gene, CDR1 is KGHSH and CDR2 is LQKENI. CDR3: CASSPPGRQGAEAFF. In nucleotides, the CDR3 is TGTGCCAGCTCACCCCCCGGTCGCCAAGGGGCTGAAGCTTTCTTT. The variable domain in full, with the rest retrieved from reference TRBV18 and TRBJ1-1, is NAGVMQNPRHLVRRRGQEARLRCSPMKGHSHVYWYRQLPEEGLKFMVYLQKENIIDESGMPKERFSAEFPKEGPSILRIQQVVRGDSAAYFCASSPPGRQGAEAFFGQGTRLTVV.

The genes are TRBV4-2 and TRBJ2-3, with 13 bases lining up with TRBD2. V was clipped by 4 bases and J by 5 bases; unmatched bases: 12. Germline assignment: CDR1 LGHNA and CDR2 YNFKEQ. The CDR3 sequence is 18 residues long. The chain's CDR3 is CASSPPPPGTSGVDTQYF. CDR3 DNA: TGTGCCAGCAGCCCGCCCCCCCCCGGGACTAGCGGGGTAGATACGCAGTATTTT.

This clone was counted once. V is TRBV28 and J is TRBJ1-2; maybe TRBD1 (6 bases). The length of the CDR3 is 15 residues. The V gene lost 5 bases and the J gene lost 0 bases, with 13 bases spanning the gap. Germline V gene data show CDR1 as MDHEN and CDR2 as SYDVKM. The CDR3 nucleotides are TGTGCCAGCAGTGAAAGGACAGCCACTAACTATGGCTACACCTTC. Protein sequence: CASSERTATNYGYTF.

This chain links TRBV19 with TRBJ1-3; 9 bases map to TRBD1. V lost 6 bases to trimming and J lost 4 bases; unmatched junction nucleotides: 10. CDR3 length equals 16 residues. Germline assignment: CDR1 LNHDA and CDR2 SQIVND (reference sequence). The CDR3 sequence: CASRDTRTGEGNTIYF. The DNA of the CDR3 is TGTGCCAGTAGAGACACCCGGACAGGGGAGGGAAACACCATATATTTT.

CDR3 loop: CASSVRETQYF. In DNA, the CDR3 is TGTGCCAGCAGCGTCAGGGAGACCCAGTACTTC. The chain couples TRBV3-1 (or the pseudogene TRBV3-2) to TRBJ2-5; D is uncertain. Germline V gene lookup returns CDR1 LGHDT and CDR2 YNNKEL (reference sequence). V was trimmed by 5 bases and J by 5 bases, leaving 6 bases between them. There are 11 residues in the CDR3.

The chain uses TRBV10-2 and TRBJ2-7; D is possibly TRBD1 (6 bases). CDR3 length equals 14 residues. V lost 6 bases and J 0 bases, leaving 12 bases between the germline ends. Looked up from germline, CDR1 is WSHSY and CDR2 is SAAADI. CDR3 nucleotides: TGCGCCAGCAGACCCGGGACAAACTCCTACGAGCAGTACTTC. Its protein is CASRPGTNSYEQYF.

The genes are TRBV14 and TRBJ2-3; tentative D call: TRBD2 (5 bases). Germline V CDR1 and CDR2: SGHDN, FVKESK. Trimming removed 2 bases from V and 8 bases from J, with 8 bases in between. The CDR3 sequence is 12 residues long. The CDR3 DNA sequence: TGTGCCAGCAGCCAAAGCGGTTTTACGCAGTATTTT. Translated: CASSQSGFTQYF.